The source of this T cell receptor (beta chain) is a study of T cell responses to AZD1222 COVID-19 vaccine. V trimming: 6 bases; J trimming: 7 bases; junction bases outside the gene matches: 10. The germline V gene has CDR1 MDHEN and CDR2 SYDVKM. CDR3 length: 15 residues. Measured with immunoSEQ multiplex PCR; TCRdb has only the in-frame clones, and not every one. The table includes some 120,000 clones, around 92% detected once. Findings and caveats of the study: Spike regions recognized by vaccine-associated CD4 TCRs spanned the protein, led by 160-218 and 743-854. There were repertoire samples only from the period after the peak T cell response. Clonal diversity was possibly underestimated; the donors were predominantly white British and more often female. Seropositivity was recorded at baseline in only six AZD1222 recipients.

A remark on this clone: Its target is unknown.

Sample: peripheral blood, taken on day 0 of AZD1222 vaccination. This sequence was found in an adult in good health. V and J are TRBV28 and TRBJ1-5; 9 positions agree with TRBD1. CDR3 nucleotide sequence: TGTGCCAGCAGCACCATCGGACAGGGGATCCAGCCCCAGCATTTT. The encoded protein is CASSTIGQGIQPQHF.